This T cell receptor beta chain was retrieved from a study of breast tumors, draining lymph nodes, adjacent tissues (dated by TCRdb to about 2016). For context, the study as a whole: The study compared TCR beta repertoires across tumor, adjacent nontumor tissue and axillary lymph nodes from breast cancer patients. The study aimed to assess the relationships and possible T-cell exchange between tumor, surrounding tissue and draining lymph node repertoires in human breast cancer. The full study reports these points: Tumors showed preferential V and J gene usage, and their T-cell repertoire diversity fell below that of lymph nodes yet above that of nontumor tissue. The data were judged consistent with most tumor T cells deriving from the lymph node and then expanding within tumor tissue. Tumor and nontumor tissue repertoires were significantly more similar in luminal-like than in basal-like breast cancer. The study presented the conclusion that tumor T cells originate in lymph nodes as consistent with a hypothesis, not as something directly demonstrated.

Spanning cysteine to phenylalanine, the CDR3 consists of 17 amino acids. Left in the record is the CDR3 DNA by itself, 51 bases read in frame from the first base. The germline V gene (reference sequence) supplies CDR1 LGHDT and CDR2 YNNKEL. Ends trimmed: V by 2 bases, J by 0 bases; bases unmatched to a gene: 7. In this sample, this clonotype turned up a few times. Its antigen remains undetermined. No quality values exist for individual bases; no much larger clone is one base distant. Lymph node samples were obtained from the axillary draining lymph nodes of breast cancer patients. TCRdb names Illumina HiSeq 2000 as the instrument used. Multiplex PCR amplification was used to generate the TCR beta chain libraries. High-throughput sequencing was used to analyze the amplified TCR beta chain products. Clones were called with MiXCR by TCRdb after fastp trimmed the public reads at Q25, and only in-frame beta chains were retained. Each CDR3 protein appears once, grouped with its most common genes and DNA. The sample profile shows about 220,000 distinct CDR3 sequences; around 34% of them were found once. The leading ten clones occupy under 4.5% of the sample.

The sample taken for sequencing was axillary lymph node tissue. The chain is made from TRBV3-1 and TRBJ2-1, with 7 bases matching TRBD2. The sequence was collected from a female donor with breast cancer. Some clones in this sample may be carry-over from other donors' samples. CDR3 reads: CASSQRVGGSSYNEQFF. DNA sequence: TGTGCCAGCAGCCAAAGGGTGGGGGGGAGCTCCTACAATGAGCAGTTCTTC.